Listed here is a single TCR beta chain. The junction differs from germline at one of its ends, possibly a read error. In the source study's methods: Cell counts per sample came from amplifying reference gene primers. The repertoire was sequenced with immunoSEQ multiplex PCR; TCRdb's copy has only in-frame clones and lacks some. V, J and clone size are those of that table, while D and trimming were read from the DNA. Among some 170,000 clones listed, roughly 80% were seen once. This record belongs to a study of blood T cell repertoires in COVID-19. CDR1 is LNHDA, CDR2 SQIVND, per germline (reference sequence). This CDR3 has 11 residues.

The rearrangement joins TRBV19 to TRBJ1-1; D is uncertain. This clonotype was sampled from a man aged 55-75 years with acute or convalescent COVID-19. The sequencing input was peripheral blood. The CDR3 here is CASSILEEKIF. The CDR3 DNA reads TGTGCCAGTAGTATTCTCGAGGAAAAGATCTTT. Drawing the rest from reference TRBV19 and TRBJ1-1, the complete variable domain is DGGITQSPKYLFRKEGQNVTLSCEQNLNHDAMYWYRQDPGQGLRLIYYSQIVNDFQKGDIAEGYSVSREKKESFPLTVTSAQKNPTAFYLCASSILEEKIFGQGTRLTVV.